This TCR beta chain was captured in a study of shared clonotypes between healthy human individuals. Whole-study results and caveats: Among donors, sharing of clonotypes was expected to be affected by sequencing depth.

This CDR3 is 15 amino acids long. Trimming shortened V by 5 bases and J by 0 bases, and 11 bases separated the two germline ends. CDR1 and CDR2 from the germline V gene are SEHNR and FQNEAQ (reference sequence). With regard to this clone: The antigen remains undetermined.

This table comes from immunoSEQ multiplex PCR, and its TCRdb copy is limited to in-frame clones, with some not included. The table lists approximately 1,500,000 clones, around 97% of them singletons. The source material was naive CD4+ T cells sorted from blood. Indicated subset: CD45RA+ positively selected. This TCR was sampled from a man under 40 in good health. The chain employs TRBV7-9 and TRBJ2-1; either TRBD1 or TRBD2 may fit D (6 bases each). CDR3 DNA: TGTGCCAGCAGCCCGGGGGCAGGCTCCTACAATGAGCAGTTCTTC. Its translation: CASSPGAGSYNEQFF.